One sample yielded the 17 T cell receptor beta chains listed below, sequenced in a study of shared clonotypes between healthy human individuals. Clones were sequenced by immunoSEQ multiplex PCR, and TCRdb holds only the in-frame ones, with some missing. This table holds millions of clones, 85% to 95% found once. The sequenced material came from naive CD4+ T cells from PBMCs. As to subset: CD45RA+ positively selected. The receptors shown here come from a man aged 18 to 30 in good health. Some clones in this sample may be carry-over from other donors' samples.

V is TRBV18 and J is TRBJ2-7, with 9 bases that match TRBD2. Per the germline V gene, CDR1 is KGHSH and CDR2 is LQKENI. J lost 7 bases, V lost 6 bases, and 10 bases had no gene match. The CDR3 sequence is 14 residues long. The CDR3 DNA sequence: TGTGCCAGCTCGGGCGTAGAGGCGGGAGGGGAGCAGTACTTC. Its protein product is CASSGVEAGGEQYF.

The chain uses TRBV5-1 and TRBJ1-2; perhaps TRBD1 as D (5 bases). Germline V gives CDR1 SGHRS, CDR2 YFSETQ. This CDR3 has 15 amino acids. V was cut by 4 bases and J by 4 bases, with 17 bases left in between. CDR3 coding DNA: TGCGCCAGCAGCCTTGAGGGGCCCTCCCTCTATGGCTACACCTTC. Its protein is CASSLEGPSLYGYTF.

The CDR3 region is CASSPIQQSSYEQYF. The CDR3 nucleotides read TGTGCCAGCTCACCTATCCAGCAGAGCTCCTACGAGCAGTACTTC. The chain combines TRBV18 with TRBJ2-7; D remains unclear. Looked up from germline, CDR1 is KGHSH and CDR2 is LQKENI. Trimming pared 3 bases from V and 0 bases from J, leaving 12 bases between. This CDR3 comprises 15 residues.

Regarding this clone: At the DNA level, this CDR3 is encoded by other sequences in the same sample as well. V gene TRBV4-3 combines with J gene TRBJ2-1; D is uncertain. Germline values: CDR1 LGHNA, CDR2 YSLEER. V was trimmed by 0 bases and J by 2 bases, leaving 11 bases between them. CDR3 length: 16 residues. The CDR3 bases are TGCGCCAGCAGCCAAGAACGGCAACTTCCCTACAATGAGCAGTTCTTC. Translating it yields CASSQERQLPYNEQFF.

CDR3 sequence reads: CASSINRVGGYTF. CDR3 in DNA: TGTGCCAGTAGTATAAACAGGGTTGGTGGCTACACCTTC. This chain connects TRBV19 to TRBJ1-2, with D maybe TRBD1 (6 bases). Trimming removed 2 bases at V and 7 bases at J, with 11 bases between. The CDR3 contains 13 residues. Germline CDR1 and CDR2: LNHDA and SQIVND (reference sequence).

This clone was found once. As DNA, the CDR3 is TGTGCCAGCAGCGGACGACAGGGGCAGTCCTACAATGAGCAGTTCTTC. Amino acid sequence: CASSGRQGQSYNEQFF. This chain connects TRBV7-8 to TRBJ2-1; TRBD1 aligns across 8 bases. The J segment lost 1 base and the V segment lost 5 bases, leaving 7 bases of the junction unmatched. CDR1 is SGHVS and CDR2 is FQNEAQ in the germline V gene. The CDR3 extends over 16 amino acids.

This chain joins TRBV5-6 and TRBJ2-7, with D perhaps TRBD1 (6 bases). CDR3 size: 14 residues. V was clipped by 3 bases and J by 3 bases, with 13 bases between them. Germline V lookup: CDR1 SGHDT, CDR2 YYEEEE. CDR3 sequence (DNA): TGTGCCAGCAGCTCCGGCCGGGACAACTACGAGCAGTACTTC. Protein product: CASSSGRDNYEQYF.

V gene TRBV11-3 combines with J gene TRBJ2-5; D possibly uses TRBD1 or TRBD2 (5 bases each). The J call may be mistaken, given a closer DNA end match to TRBJ2-7. Germline values: CDR1 SGHNT, CDR2 YENEEA. The CDR3 spans 15 residues. CDR3 sequence: CASSFGSGRTYEQYF. CDR3 sequence (DNA): TGTGCCAGCAGCTTCGGGTCAGGGAGAACCTACGAGCAGTACTTC.

CDR3 region: CASTTPQQASSYEQYF. CDR3 DNA sequence: TGTGCCAGCACCACCCCCCAGCAGGCCAGCTCCTACGAGCAGTACTTC. This sequence joins TRBV6-6 and TRBJ2-7; D ambiguous. From germline, CDR1 is MNHNY and CDR2 SVGAGI (reference sequence). This CDR3 has 16 residues. V lost 7 bases and J lost 0, with 19 bases in between.

J is TRBJ1-1 and V is TRBV11-2; TRBD1 matches at 7 bases. The CDR3 extends over 16 amino acids. J was trimmed by 1 base and V by 4 bases; bases with no gene match: 9. Germline loops: CDR1 SGHAT, CDR2 FQNNGV. The CDR3 sequence: CASSSGWDRTNTEAFF. Here the CDR3 DNA reads TGTGCCAGCAGCTCCGGTTGGGACAGAACGAACACTGAAGCTTTCTTT.

Points on this clone: Other DNA sequences in the same sample also yield this CDR3. The chain links TRBV6-1 to TRBJ1-2; D not certain. Between the trimmed V and J ends, which lost 3 bases and 5 bases, there was a span of 13 bases. The CDR3 extends over 14 amino acids. Per the germline V gene, CDR1 is MNHNS and CDR2 is SASEGT. The CDR3 nucleotides are TGTGCCAGCAGTGAGGCCGGGAATGGATATGGCTACACCTTC. Translating gives CASSEAGNGYGYTF.

This clone has only one observation. The chain couples TRBV21-1 to TRBJ2-5; the table's D call TRBD1 went unverified against the DNA. TRBV21-1 is recorded as a pseudogene. CDR3 length: 15 residues. CDR3 protein: CASIEPGQGQETQYF. In nucleotides, the CDR3 is TGTGCCAGCATTGAACCGGGACAGGGGCAAGAGACCCAGTACTTC.

The chain combines TRBV30 with TRBJ2-2, with 12 nucleotides matching TRBD1. The CDR3 is made up of 15 amino acids. V lost 3 bases to trimming and J lost 5 bases; unmatched junction nucleotides: 4. Germline V gene sequence: CDR1 GTSNPN, CDR2 SVGIG (reference sequence). Here the CDR3 DNA reads TGTGCCTGGAGCGGGGGACAGGGGGCAACCGGGGAGCTGTTTTTT. This sequence encodes CAWSGGQGATGELFF.

The V gene is TRBV2, the J gene TRBJ2-3; either TRBD1 or TRBD2 may fit D (6 bases each). This CDR3 has 14 residues. CDR1 and CDR2 from the germline V gene are SNHLY and FYNNEI. The V gene lost 7 bases and the J gene lost 4 bases, with 15 bases spanning the gap. DNA of the CDR3: TGTGCCAGCAAACAGGGTTGGGGGGCAGATACGCAGTATTTT. Residues: CASKQGWGADTQYF.

The chain links TRBV9 to TRBJ1-1; D may be TRBD1 (5 bases). There are 14 residues in the CDR3. Per the germline V gene, CDR1 is SGDLS and CDR2 is YYNGEE. Trimming removed 3 bases from V and 4 bases from J, with 13 bases in between. The CDR3 region has the DNA TGTGCCAGCAGCGCTCATGATCAGGGCACTGAAGCTTTCTTT. Residues: CASSAHDQGTEAFF.

The V gene is TRBV5-1, the J gene TRBJ1-2, with D possibly being TRBD1 (6 bases). V gave up 7 bases and J gave up 2 bases, with 12 bases separating them. The CDR3 is 13 amino acids. Germline loops: CDR1 SGHRS, CDR2 YFSETQ. The CDR3 protein is CASGLGANYGYTF. The CDR3 DNA is TGCGCCAGCGGGTTGGGGGCCAACTATGGCTACACCTTC.

This chain links TRBV7-3 with TRBJ2-1; D is unclear. The V gene's germline CDR1 is SGHTA and CDR2 FQGTGA. This CDR3 comprises 15 residues. Deletions cut 5 bases from V and 7 bases from J, with 18 bases between. CDR3 sequence (DNA): TGTGCCAGCAGCCTTGATCCTTCGTACATGAATGAGCAGTTCTTC. Amino acid sequence: CASSLDPSYMNEQFF. Using reference TRBV7-3 and TRBJ2-1 for the parts outside the CDR3, the full variable domain is GAGVSQTPSNKVTEKGKYVELRCDPISGHTALYWYRQSLGQGPEFLIYFQGTGAADDSGLPNDRFFAVRPEGSVSTLKIQRTERGDSAVYLCASSLDPSYMNEQFFGPGTRLTVL.